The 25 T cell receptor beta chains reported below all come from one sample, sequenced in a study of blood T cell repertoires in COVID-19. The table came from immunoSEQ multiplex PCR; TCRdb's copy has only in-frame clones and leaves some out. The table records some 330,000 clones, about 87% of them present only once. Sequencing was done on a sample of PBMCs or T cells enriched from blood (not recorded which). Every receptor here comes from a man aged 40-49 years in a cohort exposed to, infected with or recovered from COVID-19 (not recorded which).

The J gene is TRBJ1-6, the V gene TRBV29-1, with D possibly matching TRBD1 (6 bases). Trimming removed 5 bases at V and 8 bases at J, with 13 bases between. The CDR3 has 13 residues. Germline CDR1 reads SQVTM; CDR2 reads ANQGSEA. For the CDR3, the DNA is TGCAGCGTTCGGTCAGGGGAACATTCACCCCTCCACTTT. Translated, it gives CSVRSGEHSPLHF. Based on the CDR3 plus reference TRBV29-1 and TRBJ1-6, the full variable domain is SAVISQKPSRDICQRGTSLTIQCQVDSQVTMMFWYRQQPGQSLTLIATANQGSEATYESGFVIDKFPISRPNLTFSTLTVSNMSPEDSSIYLCSVRSGEHSPLHFGNGTRLTVT.

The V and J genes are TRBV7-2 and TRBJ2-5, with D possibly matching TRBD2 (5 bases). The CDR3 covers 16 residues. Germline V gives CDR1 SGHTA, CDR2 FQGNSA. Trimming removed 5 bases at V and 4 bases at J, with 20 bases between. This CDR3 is CASSKDGVGNSETQYF. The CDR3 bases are TGTGCCAGCAGCAAAGACGGGGTCGGGAACTCAGAGACCCAGTACTTC.

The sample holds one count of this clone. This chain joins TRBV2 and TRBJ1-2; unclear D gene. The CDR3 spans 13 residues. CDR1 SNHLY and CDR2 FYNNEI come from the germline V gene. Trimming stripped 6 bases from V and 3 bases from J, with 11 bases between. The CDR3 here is CASSARQHYGYTF. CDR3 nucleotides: TGTGCCAGCAGCGCCAGGCAGCACTATGGCTACACCTTC.

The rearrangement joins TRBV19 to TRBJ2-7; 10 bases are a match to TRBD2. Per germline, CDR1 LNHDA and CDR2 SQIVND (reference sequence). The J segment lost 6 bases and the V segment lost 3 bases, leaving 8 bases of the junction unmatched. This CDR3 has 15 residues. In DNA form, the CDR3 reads TGTGCCAGTAGTATTAGGGTAGCGGGAGGCCTCGAGCAGTACTTC. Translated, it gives CASSIRVAGGLEQYF.

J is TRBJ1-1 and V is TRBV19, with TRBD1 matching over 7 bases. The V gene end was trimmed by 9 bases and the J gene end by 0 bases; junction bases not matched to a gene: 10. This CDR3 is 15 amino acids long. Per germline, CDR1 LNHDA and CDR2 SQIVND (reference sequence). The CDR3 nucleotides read TGTGCCAGCGCCGGGACAGCCGGTATGAACACTGAAGCTTTCTTT. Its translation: CASAGTAGMNTEAFF.

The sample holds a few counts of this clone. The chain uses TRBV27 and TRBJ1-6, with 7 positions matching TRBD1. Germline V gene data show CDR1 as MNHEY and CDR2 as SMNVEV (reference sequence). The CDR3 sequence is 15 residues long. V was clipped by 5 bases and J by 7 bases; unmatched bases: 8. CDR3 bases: TGTGCCAGCAGTCCTCAGGGGGGACTCAATTCACCCCTCCACTTT. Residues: CASSPQGGLNSPLHF.

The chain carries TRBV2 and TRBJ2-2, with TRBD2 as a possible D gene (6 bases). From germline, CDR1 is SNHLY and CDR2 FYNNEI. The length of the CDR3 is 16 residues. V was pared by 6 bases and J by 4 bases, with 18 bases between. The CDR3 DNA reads TGTGCCAGCAGGGAAAGAACTAGCACGGGCACCGGGGAGCTGTTTTTT. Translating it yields CASRERTSTGTGELFF. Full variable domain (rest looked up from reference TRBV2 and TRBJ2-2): EPEVTQTPSHQVTQMGQEVILRCVPISNHLYFYWYRQILGQKVEFLVSFYNNEISEKSEIFDDQFSVERPDGSNFTLKIRSTKLEDSAMYFCASRERTSTGTGELFFGEGSRLTVL.

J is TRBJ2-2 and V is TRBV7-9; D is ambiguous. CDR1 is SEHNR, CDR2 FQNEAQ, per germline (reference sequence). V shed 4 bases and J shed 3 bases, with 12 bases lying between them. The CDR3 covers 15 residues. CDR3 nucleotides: TGTGCCAGCAGCTCCTCTCAACAAGACACCGGGGAGCTGTTTTTT. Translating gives CASSSSQQDTGELFF.

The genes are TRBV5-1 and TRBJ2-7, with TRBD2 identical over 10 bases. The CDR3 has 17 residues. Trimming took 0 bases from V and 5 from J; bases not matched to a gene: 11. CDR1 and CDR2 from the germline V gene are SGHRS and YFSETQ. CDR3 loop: CASSLDTASGRINEQYF. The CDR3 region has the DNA TGCGCCAGCAGCTTGGATACGGCTAGCGGGAGAATCAACGAGCAGTACTTC.

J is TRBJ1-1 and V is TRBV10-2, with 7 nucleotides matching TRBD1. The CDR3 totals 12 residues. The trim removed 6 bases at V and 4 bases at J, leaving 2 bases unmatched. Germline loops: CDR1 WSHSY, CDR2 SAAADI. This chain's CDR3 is CASSRGTTEAFF. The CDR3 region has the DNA TGCGCCAGCAGCAGGGGGACCACTGAAGCTTTCTTT.

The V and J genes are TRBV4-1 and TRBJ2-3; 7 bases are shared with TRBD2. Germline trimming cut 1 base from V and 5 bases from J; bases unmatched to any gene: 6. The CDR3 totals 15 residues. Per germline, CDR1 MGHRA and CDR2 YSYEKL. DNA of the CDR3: TGCGCCAGCAGCCAAGTTGGCGGGAGTGGAGATACGCAGTATTTT. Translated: CASSQVGGSGDTQYF.

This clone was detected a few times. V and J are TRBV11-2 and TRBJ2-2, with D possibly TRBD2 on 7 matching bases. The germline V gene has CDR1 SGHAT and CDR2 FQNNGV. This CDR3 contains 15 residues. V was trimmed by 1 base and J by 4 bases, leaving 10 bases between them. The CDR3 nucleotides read TGTGCCAGCAGCTTAGCGGGGGGCTTCACCGGGGAGCTGTTTTTT. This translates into CASSLAGGFTGELFF.

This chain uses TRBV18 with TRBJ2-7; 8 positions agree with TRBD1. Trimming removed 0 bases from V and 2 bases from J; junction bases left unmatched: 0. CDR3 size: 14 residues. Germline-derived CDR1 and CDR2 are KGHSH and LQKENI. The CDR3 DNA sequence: TGTGCCAGCTCACCACCGACAGGGGCCTACGAGCAGTACTTC. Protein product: CASSPPTGAYEQYF.

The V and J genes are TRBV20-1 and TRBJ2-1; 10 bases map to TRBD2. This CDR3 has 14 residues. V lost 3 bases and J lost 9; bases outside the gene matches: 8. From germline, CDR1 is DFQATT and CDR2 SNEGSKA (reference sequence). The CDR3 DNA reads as TGCAGTGCTAGTAGGGCTAGCGGGAGCCCTGAGCAGTTCTTC. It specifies CSASRASGSPEQFF.

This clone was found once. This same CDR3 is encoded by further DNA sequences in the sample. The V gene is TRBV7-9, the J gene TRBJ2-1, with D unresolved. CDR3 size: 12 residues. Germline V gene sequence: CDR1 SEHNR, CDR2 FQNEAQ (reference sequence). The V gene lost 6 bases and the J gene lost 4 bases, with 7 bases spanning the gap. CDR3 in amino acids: CASSLTYNEQFF. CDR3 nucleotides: TGTGCCAGCAGTTTAACATACAATGAGCAGTTCTTC. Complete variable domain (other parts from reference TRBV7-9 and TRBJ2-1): DTGVSQNPRHKITKRGQNVTFRCDPISEHNRLYWYRQTLGQGPEFLTYFQNEAQLEKSRLLSDRFSAERPKGSFSTLEIQRTEQGDSAMYLCASSLTYNEQFFGPGTRLTVL.

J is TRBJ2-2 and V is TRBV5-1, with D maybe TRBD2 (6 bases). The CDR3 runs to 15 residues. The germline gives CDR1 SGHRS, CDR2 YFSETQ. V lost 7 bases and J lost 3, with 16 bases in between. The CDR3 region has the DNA TGCGCCAGCGGAGCGAATGTAGCGGACACCGGGGAGCTGTTTTTT. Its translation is CASGANVADTGELFF.

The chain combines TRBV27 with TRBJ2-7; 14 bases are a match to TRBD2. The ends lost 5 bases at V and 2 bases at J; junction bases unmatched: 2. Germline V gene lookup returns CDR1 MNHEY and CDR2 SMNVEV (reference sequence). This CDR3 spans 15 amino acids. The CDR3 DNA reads TGTGCCAGCAGTAGACTAGCGGGAGGGCCCTACGAGCAGTACTTC. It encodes CASSRLAGGPYEQYF.

The CDR3 spells CASSLGPGDGEAFF. The DNA for the CDR3 is TGCGCCAGCAGCTTGGGGCCAGGGGATGGTGAAGCTTTCTTT. V and J are TRBV5-1 and TRBJ1-1; a possible D gene is TRBD1 (6 bases). The germline gives CDR1 SGHRS, CDR2 YFSETQ. V lost 0 bases and J lost 7, with 13 bases in between. The CDR3 runs to 14 residues. The entire variable domain, with the rest obtained from reference TRBV5-1 and TRBJ1-1, is as follows: KAGVTQTPRYLIKTRGQQVTLSCSPISGHRSVSWYQQTPGQGLQFLFEYFSETQRNKGNFPGRFSGRQFSNSRSEMNVSTLELGDSALYLCASSLGPGDGEAFFGQGTRLTVV.

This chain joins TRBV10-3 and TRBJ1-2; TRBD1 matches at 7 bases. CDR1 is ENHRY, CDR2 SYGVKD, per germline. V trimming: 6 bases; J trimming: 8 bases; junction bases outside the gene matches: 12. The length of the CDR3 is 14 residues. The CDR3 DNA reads TGTGCCATCAGCACAGGGGAATCTCGGAAGGGCTACACCTTC. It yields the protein CAISTGESRKGYTF.

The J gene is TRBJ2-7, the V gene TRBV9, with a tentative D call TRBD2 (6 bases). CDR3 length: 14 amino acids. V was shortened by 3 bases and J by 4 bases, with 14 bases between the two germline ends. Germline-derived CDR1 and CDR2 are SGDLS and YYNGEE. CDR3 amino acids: CASSEGLRSYEQYF. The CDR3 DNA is TGTGCCAGCAGCGAGGGACTTAGATCGTACGAGCAGTACTTC. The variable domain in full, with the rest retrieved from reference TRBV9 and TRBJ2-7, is DSGVTQTPKHLITATGQRVTLRCSPRSGDLSVYWYQQSLDQGLQFLIQYYNGEERAKGNILERFSAQQFPDLHSELNLSSLELGDSALYFCASSEGLRSYEQYFGPGTRLTVT.

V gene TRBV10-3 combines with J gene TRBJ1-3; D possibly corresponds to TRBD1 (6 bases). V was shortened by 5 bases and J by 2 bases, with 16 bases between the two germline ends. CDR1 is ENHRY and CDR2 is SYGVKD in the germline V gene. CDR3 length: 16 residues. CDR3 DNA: TGTGCCATCAGTCCCAACCGACAGGTTACTGGAAACACCATATATTTT. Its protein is CAISPNRQVTGNTIYF.

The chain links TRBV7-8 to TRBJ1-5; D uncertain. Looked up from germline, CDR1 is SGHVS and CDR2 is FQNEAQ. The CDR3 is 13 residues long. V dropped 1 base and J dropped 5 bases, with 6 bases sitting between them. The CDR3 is CASSLVPDQPQHF. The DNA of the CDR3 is TGTGCCAGCAGCTTAGTTCCGGATCAGCCCCAGCATTTT.

The CDR3 reads CASSFYQGHQPQHF. The CDR3 DNA reads TGTGCCAGCAGTTTTTATCAGGGTCACCAGCCCCAGCATTTT. The chain combines TRBV27 with TRBJ1-5, with D maybe TRBD1 (5 bases). The CDR3 totals 14 residues. Germline assignment: CDR1 MNHEY and CDR2 SMNVEV (reference sequence). V was pared by 3 bases and J by 7 bases, with 13 bases between.

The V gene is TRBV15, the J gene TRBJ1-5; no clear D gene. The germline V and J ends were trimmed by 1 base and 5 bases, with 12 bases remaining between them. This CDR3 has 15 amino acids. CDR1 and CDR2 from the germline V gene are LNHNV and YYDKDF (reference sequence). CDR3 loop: CATSRVDRGHQPQHF. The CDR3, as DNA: TGTGCCACCAGCAGAGTGGATAGAGGTCATCAGCCCCAGCATTTT.

The CDR3 sequence: CASSQQGMNTEAFF. CDR3 bases: TGTGCCAGCTCTCAACAGGGCATGAACACTGAAGCTTTCTTT. The rearrangement uses TRBV18 and TRBJ1-1; D is possibly TRBD1 (6 bases). The germline CDR1 and CDR2 sequences are KGHSH and LQKENI. Trimming removed 6 bases at V and 0 bases at J, with 11 bases between. The CDR3 consists of 14 residues.